This T cell receptor beta chain was captured by sequencing in a study of ipilimumab plus nivolumab after autologous stem cell transplantation. Study overall: The DLBCL cohort had primary refractory and relapsed disease, with 18-month progression-free survival of approximately 87% and 28%. Findings and limits, study-wide: TCR repertoire, Treg phenotype and gut microbiota reportedly support more study of this approach.

Sequenced by immunoSEQ multiplex PCR; TCRdb stores in-frame clones only, minus some. The table lists over 75,000 clones, approximately 83% of them singletons. A remark on this clone: The antigen is not known.

Germline loops: CDR1 GTSNPN, CDR2 SVGIG (reference sequence). V was clipped by 2 bases and J by 8 bases; unmatched bases: 3. The CDR3 length is 12 residues. The clonotype comes from a male donor with diffuse large B-cell lymphoma. The genes are TRBV30 and TRBJ2-1, with 7 bases matching TRBD2. The sample in question was PBMCs, obtained in a trial of ipilimumab plus nivolumab as post-transplant consolidation. This CDR3 is CAWSHTSDEQFF. DNA for the CDR3: TGTGCCTGGAGTCACACTAGCGATGAGCAGTTCTTC.